This is a list of T cell receptor beta chains from one sample in a study of blood T cell repertoires in COVID-19. TCRdb's copy holds only in-frame clones and misses some; the assay was immunoSEQ multiplex PCR. The sample lists around 230,000 clones; around four fifths were seen once. The sequenced sample was peripheral blood. The receptor source for this set is a woman between 50 and 59 years old with acute or convalescent COVID-19. Each CDR3 is given with its conserved first and last residue. Fields, in order: D gene, V gene, clone size, J gene, CDR3 DNA, CDR3 protein. A D gene is named only where the DNA matches it firmly. A row's size may be missing; if present it is once, few, many or a size class.

>-|TRBV10-3|-|TRBJ2-2
TGTGCCATCAGTGAGGTGGTAGACGGGGAGCTGTTTTTT
CAISEVVDGELFF
>TRBD1|TRBV24-1|-|TRBJ1-5
TGTGCCACCAGTGACGCTACAGGGGACTATCAGCCCCAGCATTTT
CATSDATGDYQPQHF
>-|TRBV19|-|TRBJ2-7
TGTGCCAGTAGTACGCCGACAGGTGACGAGCAGTACTTC
CASSTPTGDEQYF
>-|TRBV30|-|TRBJ1-4
TGTGCCTGGAGTGCTTCTAGAGTTTCAACTAATGAAAAACTGTTTTTT
CAWSASRVSTNEKLFF
>TRBD2|TRBV10-3|-|TRBJ2-3
TGTGCCATCGGCGGGGGGTCGGCAGATACGCAGTATTTT
CAIGGGSADTQYF
>-|TRBV5-1|few|TRBJ2-2
TGCGCCAGCAGCTTGGCGGGAGCGGGTACCGGGGAGCTGTTTTTT
CASSLAGAGTGELFF
>-|TRBV21-1|-|TRBJ2-7
TGTGCCAGCAGCCCGGGAGATAGCCGTTACGAGCAGTACTTC
CASSPGDSRYEQYF
>TRBD1|TRBV5-1|-|TRBJ2-1
TGCGCCAGCGTCACGGGAGACAGGGGTTTAAATGAGCAGTTCTTC
CASVTGDRGLNEQFF
>-|TRBV18|-|TRBJ2-1
TGTGCCAGCTCACCCCTTAGTGACAATGAGCAGTTCTTC
CASSPLSDNEQFF
>-|TRBV27|-|TRBJ2-1
TGTGCCAGCAGTTTTACCCACCGAGCCACTCACCCTTACAATGAGCAGTTCTTC
CASSFTHRATHPYNEQFF
>-|TRBV25-1|-|TRBJ1-1
TGTGCCAGCAGTGAATATCAAATACAGATGAACACTGAAGCTTTCTTT
CASSEYQIQMNTEAFF
>-|TRBV18|-|TRBJ1-3
TGTGCCAGCTCACCACGGGGGGACTCTGGAAACACCATATATTTT
CASSPRGDSGNTIYF
>TRBD1|TRBV20-1|-|TRBJ1-2
TGCAGTGCTAGTAGGTGGGACCAGGGGGACGGCTACACCTTC
CSASRWDQGDGYTF
>-|TRBV6-5|once|TRBJ1-2
TGTGCCAGCAGTTACGATCACTTTAACTATGGCTACACCTTC
CASSYDHFNYGYTF
>-|TRBV10-3|-|TRBJ2-7
TGTGCCATCAGTGAGGAGCTGCCCTACGAGCAGTACTTC
CAISEELPYEQYF
>-|TRBV4-2|-|TRBJ1-2
TGTGCCAGCCGTCCTGCCCCTGACATTAGCTATGGCTACACCTTC
CASRPAPDISYGYTF
>TRBD2|TRBV9|once|TRBJ2-3
TGTGCCAGCAGTCAACTAGCGGGCCCTAGCACAGATACGCAGTATTTT
CASSQLAGPSTDTQYF
>TRBD2|TRBV27|few|TRBJ2-3
TGTGCCAGCATGATTGCGGGAGGGTTTCGGGCCACAGATACGCAGTATTTT
CASMIAGGFRATDTQYF
>TRBD2|TRBV7-9|-|TRBJ2-1
TGTGCCAGCAGCTTACAGGGCGGGGGGAACAATGAGCAGTTCTTC
CASSLQGGGNNEQFF
>-|TRBV29-1|-|TRBJ2-3
TGCAGCCTAGGGACTCCCGGCGCAGATACGCAGTATTTT
CSLGTPGADTQYF
>TRBD2|TRBV3-1/TRBV3-2|many|TRBJ2-7
TGTGCCAGCAGCTCAAACCTAGCGGGAGATCAGTACTTC
CASSSNLAGDQYF
>TRBD2|TRBV11-1|-|TRBJ2-7
TGTGCCAGCAGCTTAGGACTAGCCTCCCTCTCCTACGAGCAGTACTTC
CASSLGLASLSYEQYF
>TRBD1|TRBV10-1|-|TRBJ2-1
TGCGCCAGCAGCGACAGGGCGACCTACAATGAGCAGTTCTTC
CASSDRATYNEQFF
>TRBD2|TRBV2|-|TRBJ2-5
TGTGCCAGCTGGGGGGGATTCCGCAGCCAAGAGACCCAGTACTTC
CASWGGFRSQETQYF
>-|TRBV6-6|few|TRBJ2-3
TGTGCCAGCAGTCAGGACTCTGCTAGCACAGATACGCAGTATTTT
CASSQDSASTDTQYF
>-|TRBV24-1|-|TRBJ2-7
TGTGCCACCAGTGACCCGACTAGTCCCTACGAGCAGTACTTC
CATSDPTSPYEQYF
>-|TRBV9|-|TRBJ2-1
TGTGCCAGCAGCGCGGGGAATGAGCAGTTCTTC
CASSAGNEQFF
>TRBD1|TRBV19|-|TRBJ2-7
TGTGCCAGTAGTATGGGGTCGTTGAGGGGGCGCTACGAGCAGTACTTC
CASSMGSLRGRYEQYF
>TRBD2|TRBV30|-|TRBJ2-5
TGTGCCTACCAGGGCTATAGAGCGGGGGGGCAAGAGACCCAGTACTTC
CAYQGYRAGGQETQYF
>-|TRBV30|-|TRBJ2-3
TGTGCCTGGAGCCTGGGGGGGGGCAGAGATACGCAGTATTTT
CAWSLGGGRDTQYF
>-|TRBV20-1|-|TRBJ2-1
TGCAGTGCTTACGAGGACAATGAGCAGTTCTTC
CSAYEDNEQFF
>TRBD1|TRBV27|-|TRBJ2-2
TGTGCCACCAAGGGGATGGACAGGGCGAACACCGGGGAGCTGTTTTTT
CATKGMDRANTGELFF
>TRBD2|TRBV7-9|-|TRBJ2-7
TGTGCCAGCAGCCCGGGGGGATACGAGCAGTACTTC
CASSPGGYEQYF
>-|TRBV19|-|TRBJ2-5
TGTGCCAGTAGTATACCGGGGGAGACCCAGTACTTC
CASSIPGETQYF
>TRBD2|TRBV24-1|once|TRBJ2-3
TGTGCCACCAGTGATTTGAATGGGGGGGTCCTGGGGACGCAGTATTTT
CATSDLNGGVLGTQYF
>-|TRBV24-1|-|TRBJ1-5
TGTGCCACCAGTGATCACAGGTATAGCAATCAGCCCCAGCATTTT
CATSDHRYSNQPQHF
>-|TRBV14|once|TRBJ2-7
TGTGCCAGCAGCCTTGGGCCCGGGGCCTACGAGCAGTACTTC
CASSLGPGAYEQYF
>-|TRBV21-1|-|TRBJ1-5
TGTGCCAGCAGCGACACTCGGACAGAGTACAATCAGCCCCAGCATTTT
CASSDTRTEYNQPQHF
>-|TRBV5-1|-|TRBJ1-6
TGCGCCAGCAGCTTGGGACAGATGAGCTCCTATAATTCACCCCTCCACTTT
CASSLGQMSSYNSPLHF
>TRBD2|TRBV10-2|-|TRBJ2-7
TGCGCCAGCTGTAAGTCTAGCGGGGCGTGGGACGAGCAGTACTTC
CASCKSSGAWDEQYF
>-|TRBV14|-|TRBJ1-4
TGTGCCAGCAGCTTTGACTCAACTAATGAAAAACTGTTTTTT
CASSFDSTNEKLFF
>-|TRBV28|once|TRBJ1-4
TGTGCCAGCAGTCCGGACACTTTTCAGGAAAAACTGTTTTTT
CASSPDTFQEKLFF
>-|TRBV5-1|-|TRBJ2-7
TGCGCCAGCAGCGTATCAGTGAACTACGAGCAGTACTTC
CASSVSVNYEQYF
>TRBD2|TRBV2|-|TRBJ2-2
TGTGCCAGCAGTTGGGCGGGAGTTAACACCGGGGAGCTGTTTTTT
CASSWAGVNTGELFF
>TRBD1|TRBV18|-|TRBJ2-1
TGTGCCAGCTCGCTCGGACAGGGGACTTACAATGAGCAGTTCTTC
CASSLGQGTYNEQFF
>TRBD1|TRBV24-1|-|TRBJ2-2
TGTGCCACCAGTCGTGGACAGGGGAACACCGGGGAGCTGTTTTTT
CATSRGQGNTGELFF
>-|TRBV28|-|TRBJ1-3
TGTGCCAGCGAGGACAGATCCTCTGGAAACACCATATATTTT
CASEDRSSGNTIYF
>TRBD1|TRBV28|-|TRBJ2-3
TGTGCCAGCAGTTTACCCCTTTGGACAGGGAGGGATACGCAGTATTTT
CASSLPLWTGRDTQYF
>TRBD1|TRBV5-4|few|TRBJ2-2
TGTGCCAGCAGCTCCCGGATGGGACAGGTGAACACCGGGGAGCTGTTTTTT
CASSSRMGQVNTGELFF
>TRBD1|TRBV27|-|TRBJ2-7
TGTGCCAGCAGTTCCAGATCATGGGGACAGCGGAGCTCCTACGAGCAGTACTTC
CASSSRSWGQRSSYEQYF
>-|TRBV12-2|-|TRBJ2-3
TGTGCAAGCGAGGGGCGGAGGGGCGACACAGATACGCAGTATTTT
CASEGRRGDTDTQYF
>-|TRBV28|once|TRBJ1-2
TGTGCCAGCAGTTCCTTGACGGGAAACTATGGCTACACCTTC
CASSSLTGNYGYTF
>TRBD1|TRBV28|-|TRBJ2-5
TGTGCCAGCACAAGTTCCCTAGAGGGGGCAGGAGGCACCCAGTACTTC
CASTSSLEGAGGTQYF
>TRBD1|TRBV24-1|-|TRBJ2-7
TGTGCCACCAGTGATCCGGGACAGGGGGCCTACGAGCAGTACTTC
CATSDPGQGAYEQYF
>-|TRBV10-3|-|TRBJ2-1
TGTGCCATCAGTGAGTTAACTAGTGACCATCGGTTCTTC
CAISELTSDHRFF